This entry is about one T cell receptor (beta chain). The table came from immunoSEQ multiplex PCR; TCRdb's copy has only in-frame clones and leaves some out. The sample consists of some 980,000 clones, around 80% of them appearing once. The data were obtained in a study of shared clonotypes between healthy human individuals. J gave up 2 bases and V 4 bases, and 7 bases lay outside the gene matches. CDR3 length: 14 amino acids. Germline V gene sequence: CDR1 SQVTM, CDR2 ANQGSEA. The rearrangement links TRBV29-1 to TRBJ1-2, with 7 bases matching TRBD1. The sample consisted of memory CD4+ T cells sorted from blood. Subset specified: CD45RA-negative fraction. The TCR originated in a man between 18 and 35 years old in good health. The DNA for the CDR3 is TGCAGCGTTGTACGTCAGGGGGGAAACTATGGCTACACCTTC. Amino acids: CSVVRQGGNYGYTF.